This TCR beta chain was recovered during a study of T cells after yellow fever vaccination. Findings and caveats of the study: In post-booster samples, most primary-vaccination clones reappeared (under 98% CD4, roughly 88% CD8).

They built TCR cDNA with 5'RACE template switching, a step that put in a universal primer site and UMIs. TCRdb passed the 5' RACE reads through MiXCR, listing each CDR3 protein once. The table has 200,000 to 300,000 distinct CDR3 sequences, 10% to 15% seen once. Germline lookup yields CDR1 MNHEY and CDR2 SVGAGI. The length of the CDR3 is 15 residues. Deletions cut 0 bases from V and 8 bases from J, with 14 bases between. Points on this clonotype: The antigen is not known.

The starting material was CD4+ T cells sorted from PBMCs, obtained 45 days after the yellow fever booster vaccination. The TCR sequence derives from a man aged 25-40 years who received the YFV17D yellow fever vaccine. The chain recombines TRBV6-5 with TRBJ1-5, with unresolved D. CDR3 in DNA: TGTGCCAGCAGTTACTCGAAAAGCCAGGACGAGCCCCAGCATTTT. Its protein is CASSYSKSQDEPQHF.